The 26 T cell receptor beta chains below were found in one sample sequenced in a study of PD-1 blockade in classical Hodgkin lymphoma. Clones were read by immunoSEQ multiplex PCR, and TCRdb kept only the in-frame ones, dropping some. The table lists 29,000 or so clones, 71% of them singletons. Every patient relapsed after autologous stem cell transplantation, and brentuximab vedotin exposure varied. The sample here was peripheral blood mononuclear cells (PBMCs), taken before the second cycle of nivolumab. Receptor source: a human donor with classical Hodgkin lymphoma.

This clone appeared a few times. V gene TRBV27 combines with J gene TRBJ2-7; TRBD1 or TRBD2 may be the D gene (6 bases each). CDR1 and CDR2 (germline): MNHEY, SMNVEV (reference sequence). V was clipped by 6 bases and J by 6 bases, with 15 bases between them. The CDR3 sequence is 13 residues long. The CDR3 nucleotides read TGTGCCAGCAGCTGGAGGGGGACGAGCGAGCAGTACTTC. Residues: CASSWRGTSEQYF.

This clone turned up a few times. The CDR3 nucleotides read TGCGCCAGCAGAACACTAGCGGGGGAAGGGACCCAGTACTTC. It specifies CASRTLAGEGTQYF. The chain carries TRBV5-1 and TRBJ2-5, with TRBD2 identical over 11 bases. V lost 5 bases and J lost 7; bases outside the gene matches: 7. The CDR3 consists of 14 residues. CDR1 SGHRS and CDR2 YFSETQ come from the germline V gene.

This sequence joins TRBV4-2 and TRBJ1-2; no definite D call. The CDR3 consists of 11 residues. In germline, CDR1 is LGHNA, CDR2 YNFKEQ. With 4 bases removed from V and 8 bases from J, the gap between germline ends came to 8 bases. CDR3 bases: TGTGCCAGCAGCCGGGGTGGGGGCTACACCTTC. The encoded protein is CASSRGGGYTF.

The rearrangement joins TRBV7-6 to TRBJ2-7, with 8 bases that match TRBD2. Per germline, CDR1 SGHVS and CDR2 FNYEAQ. Germline trimming cut 3 bases from V and 3 bases from J; bases unmatched to any gene: 7. This CDR3 region has 15 residues. The CDR3 loop reads CASSLRAGRGYEQYF. CDR3 nucleotide sequence: TGTGCCAGCAGCTTGCGAGCCGGGAGGGGCTACGAGCAGTACTTC.

The chain carries TRBV5-1 and TRBJ2-3; D perhaps matches TRBD2 (6 bases). Germline V gene data show CDR1 as SGHRS and CDR2 as YFSETQ. Trimming removed 4 bases at V and 0 bases at J, with 15 bases between. The CDR3 runs 16 residues. The chain's CDR3 is CASSTQLGGSTDTQYF. The CDR3 DNA is TGCGCCAGCAGCACCCAGCTCGGGGGTAGCACAGATACGCAGTATTTT. The whole variable domain, filled in from reference TRBV5-1 and TRBJ2-3, reads KAGVTQTPRYLIKTRGQQVTLSCSPISGHRSVSWYQQTPGQGLQFLFEYFSETQRNKGNFPGRFSGRQFSNSRSEMNVSTLELGDSALYLCASSTQLGGSTDTQYFGPGTRLTVL.

The DNA for the CDR3 is TGTGCCAGCAGCGTAGGCCTAGCGGGGGCCCTTAGCACAGATACGCAGTATTTT. The encoded protein is CASSVGLAGALSTDTQYF. The rearrangement joins TRBV9 to TRBJ2-3, with 10 bases aligning to TRBD2. Per the germline V gene, CDR1 is SGDLS and CDR2 is YYNGEE. CDR3 length: 18 amino acids. With V trimmed by 0 bases and J by 0 bases, 7 bases remained unmatched.

The chain is built from TRBV19 and TRBJ2-5; 9 bases are a match to TRBD1. The CDR3 covers 14 residues. Per germline, CDR1 LNHDA and CDR2 SQIVND (reference sequence). The ends lost 6 bases at V and 5 bases at J; junction bases unmatched: 7. The CDR3 sequence: CASSGQGRSETQYF. Here the CDR3 DNA reads TGTGCCAGTAGCGGACAGGGGCGATCGGAGACCCAGTACTTC.

The genes are TRBV7-9 and TRBJ2-5, with 11 positions matching TRBD2. The CDR3 sequence is 18 residues long. Trimming at V came to 1 base and at J to 5 bases, leaving 12 bases not matched to a gene. CDR1 is SEHNR and CDR2 is FQNEAQ in the germline V gene (reference sequence). DNA of the CDR3: TGTGCCAGCAGCTTAGAGGATCCTAGCGGGGGGCCCGGGGAGACCCAGTACTTC. This sequence encodes CASSLEDPSGGPGETQYF.

This sequence joins TRBV9 and TRBJ2-3, with unresolved D. CDR3 length: 13 residues. The V gene's germline CDR1 is SGDLS and CDR2 YYNGEE. V lost 1 base and J lost 6, with 9 bases in between. The CDR3 DNA reads TGTGCCAGCAGCGTAACCTCTCTGGATACGCAGTATTTT. This encodes CASSVTSLDTQYF.

The rearrangement joins TRBV29-1 to TRBJ1-6; D is perhaps TRBD1 (5 bases). Trimming removed 7 bases at V and 7 bases at J, with 23 bases between. Germline V lookup: CDR1 SQVTM, CDR2 ANQGSEA. CDR3 size: 16 residues. This chain's CDR3 is CSERGGPGGTNSPLHF. CDR3 DNA: TGCAGCGAACGTGGCGGTCCAGGCGGGACGAATTCACCCCTCCACTTT.

The DNA of the CDR3 is TGTGCCAGCAGCGTAGCTGAGGGACTAGCGGAATCCCCTTTTTATGAGCAGTTCTTC. Translating gives CASSVAEGLAESPFYEQFF. The chain links TRBV9 to TRBJ2-1; 11 bases match TRBD2. Looked up from germline, CDR1 is SGDLS and CDR2 is YYNGEE. This CDR3 is 19 amino acids long. Unmatched junction bases numbered 16, after V lost 0 bases and J lost 8 bases.

As to this clone: The junction and the germline gene differ at one end; a read error may be behind it. The chain is built from TRBV5-4 and TRBJ2-7, with TRBD2 matching 7 bases. CDR1 and CDR2 (germline): SGHNT, YYREEE (reference sequence). The CDR3 is 14 amino acids. CDR3 nucleotide sequence: TGTGCCCGCAGCTGGGGGGGGAGGGGCTACGAGCAGTACTTC. This translates into CARSWGGRGYEQYF.

This clone was seen a few times. The J gene is TRBJ2-7, the V gene TRBV9, with a tentative D call TRBD1 (6 bases). Trimming took off 0 bases at V and 0 bases at J, with 7 bases between the two ends. CDR1 is SGDLS, CDR2 YYNGEE, per germline. This CDR3 region has 14 residues. This chain's CDR3 is CASSVGTDSYEQYF. CDR3 coding DNA: TGTGCCAGCAGCGTAGGGACAGACTCCTACGAGCAGTACTTC.

The chain uses TRBV5-1 and TRBJ1-1; the match to TRBD1 covers 8 bases. The CDR3 covers 14 residues. CDR1 and CDR2 from the germline V gene are SGHRS and YFSETQ. J gave up 3 bases and V 4 bases, and 5 bases lay outside the gene matches. The CDR3, as DNA: TGCGCCAGCAGCATCAGGGGGCGGGACACTGAAGCTTTCTTT. Translating it yields CASSIRGRDTEAFF.

This chain joins TRBV7-2 and TRBJ1-3, with D unclear. Looked up from germline, CDR1 is SGHTA and CDR2 is FQGNSA. Between the trimmed V and J ends, which lost 4 bases and 4 bases, there was a span of 14 bases. The CDR3 is 15 amino acids. CDR3 nucleotides: TGTGCCAGCAGCTCCTCCGGGCTAGGGGGAAACACCATATATTTT. Protein product: CASSSSGLGGNTIYF.

Comments on this clone: Other DNA sequences in the same sample also yield this CDR3. The gene calls are TRBV4-3 and TRBJ1-2; D might be TRBD1 (5 bases). V was cut by 0 bases and J by 4 bases, with 6 bases left in between. The germline V gene has CDR1 LGHNA and CDR2 YSLEER. The CDR3 runs 13 residues. The CDR3 protein is CASSQEGGYGYTF. The CDR3 nucleotides are TGCGCCAGCAGCCAAGAGGGGGGCTATGGCTACACCTTC.

This clone turned up a few times. This chain joins TRBV30 and TRBJ1-5; tentatively, D is TRBD1 (6 bases). This CDR3 spans 14 amino acids. From germline, CDR1 is GTSNPN and CDR2 SVGIG (reference sequence). Between the trimmed V and J ends, which lost 2 bases and 6 bases, there was a span of 14 bases. The CDR3 DNA is TGTGCCTGGAGTTACAGGGAGGGGAGTCAGCCCCAGCATTTT. It translates to CAWSYREGSQPQHF.

This clone counts as medium-sized. This same CDR3 is encoded by further DNA sequences in the sample. The chain carries TRBV27 and TRBJ2-2; 7 bases fit TRBD1. Germline CDR1 and CDR2: MNHEY and SMNVEV (reference sequence). J gave up 0 bases and V 6 bases, and 1 base lay outside the gene matches. The length of the CDR3 is 14 residues. Here the CDR3 reads CASRQGANTGELFF. CDR3 in DNA: TGTGCCAGCAGGCAGGGGGCGAACACCGGGGAGCTGTTTTTT.

This clone occurred a few times. V gene TRBV4-1 combines with J gene TRBJ2-7, with a possible D match to TRBD1 (6 bases). Germline values: CDR1 MGHRA, CDR2 YSYEKL. V shed 2 bases and J shed 2 bases, with 13 bases lying between them. This CDR3 region has 15 residues. For the CDR3, the DNA is TGCGCCAGCAGCCAACCTCAAGAGGGGGCCTACGAGCAGTACTTC. Encoded protein: CASSQPQEGAYEQYF.

V is TRBV10-3 and J is TRBJ2-7; possible D gene TRBD1, 5 bases. This CDR3 spans 12 amino acids. Trimming took 6 bases from V and 6 from J, leaving 12 bases between them. CDR1 ENHRY and CDR2 SYGVKD come from the germline V gene. The CDR3 sequence: CAIRRQGPEQYF. In DNA form, the CDR3 reads TGTGCCATCAGGCGGCAGGGCCCCGAGCAGTACTTC.

The chain combines TRBV30 with TRBJ1-6; no definite D call. The V end was cut by 0 bases, the J end by 10 bases, with 10 bases between. Germline-derived CDR1 and CDR2 are GTSNPN and SVGIG (reference sequence). This CDR3 has 13 amino acids. CDR3 in DNA: TGTGCCTGGAGTGTATTCGGTCGGTCACCCCTCCACTTT. Its translation is CAWSVFGRSPLHF.

In this sample, this clone is medium-sized. The rearrangement joins TRBV5-4 to TRBJ2-7, with D possibly being TRBD1 (6 bases). CDR1 is SGHNT and CDR2 is YYREEE in the germline V gene (reference sequence). V lost 4 bases, J lost 4 bases, and 12 bases lay in between. The CDR3 contains 13 residues. In DNA, the CDR3 is TGTGCCAGCAGCCCCGGGACACAGTACGAGCAGTACTTC. It is translated as CASSPGTQYEQYF.

The V and J genes are TRBV2 and TRBJ2-3; TRBD2 aligns across 9 bases. CDR3 size: 18 residues. CDR1 SNHLY and CDR2 FYNNEI come from the germline V gene. V lost 7 bases to trimming and J lost 1 base; unmatched junction nucleotides: 15. DNA of the CDR3: TGTGCCAGCATGTTGAATAGCGGGGGCCCGTGGGGCACAGATACGCAGTATTTT. Its protein is CASMLNSGGPWGTDTQYF.

The CDR3 DNA sequence: TGCGCCAGCAGCTTGGCAACAGAGGCCGGCATTTACACCGGGGAGCTGTTTTTT. Protein product: CASSLATEAGIYTGELFF. V is TRBV5-1 and J is TRBJ2-2; no definite D call. Trimming left V 0 bases short and J 3 bases short, with 18 bases between. The germline V gene encodes CDR1 SGHRS and CDR2 YFSETQ. The CDR3 consists of 18 residues.

The chain uses TRBV13 and TRBJ1-2, with D possibly TRBD1 on 5 matching bases. V was pared by 7 bases and J by 2 bases, with 17 bases between. The CDR3 loop spans 15 amino acids. Germline V gene sequence: CDR1 PRHDT, CDR2 FYEKMQ (reference sequence). The CDR3 is CASNSGQNNNYGYTF. As DNA, the CDR3 is TGTGCCAGCAACTCCGGACAAAACAACAACTATGGCTACACCTTC.

The chain is built from TRBV19 and TRBJ2-1, with TRBD2 identical over 9 bases. Germline V lookup: CDR1 LNHDA, CDR2 SQIVND (reference sequence). V shed 3 bases and J 7 bases; nucleotides not matched to a gene: 1. This CDR3 is 13 amino acids long. This CDR3 is CASSISGGNEQFF. In DNA form, the CDR3 reads TGTGCCAGTAGTATCAGCGGGGGGAATGAGCAGTTCTTC. The full variable domain, rest sourced from reference TRBV19 and TRBJ2-1, is DGGITQSPKYLFRKEGQNVTLSCEQNLNHDAMYWYRQDPGQGLRLIYYSQIVNDFQKGDIAEGYSVSREKKESFPLTVTSAQKNPTAFYLCASSISGGNEQFFGPGTRLTVL.